Sequencing of this T cell receptor beta chain was carried out in a study of human T cells and chemical hapten exposure. Overall study context: Slight differences in pooled library volume were the main source of varying TCR yields across samples.

V was cut by 3 bases and J by 3 bases, with 14 bases left in between. The CDR3 length is 16 residues. The germline CDR1 and CDR2 sequences are LGHDT and YNNKEL (reference sequence). The sample holds many counts of this clonotype. Time point: healthy volunteer bleed at 6 weeks. The authors extracted total RNA from unfractionated whole blood. TCRdb fed the RACE reads into MiXCR, producing one record per CDR3 protein. The table lists about 80,000 distinct CDR3 sequences, 7% to 9.5% of them singletons. The chain has TRBV3-1 and TRBJ2-2; no clear D gene. The sequencing sample was made of whole blood. The TCR originated in a female donor in good health. Some clones in this sample may be carry-over from other donors' samples. This CDR3 is CASSHRRGLHTGELFF. The DNA for the CDR3 is TGTGCCAGCAGCCACCGGAGAGGTTTACACACCGGGGAGCTGTTTTTT.